This passage covers 18 T cell receptor beta chains from one sample sequenced in a study of metastatic and nonmetastatic thyroid tumors. Thyroid surgery had not been preceded by any treatment in any patient. From the PCR reads, TCRdb re-called clones with MiXCR. The sample records over 10,000 clones, 32% being singletons. The specimen was tumor tissue. These receptors were collected from a female donor with papillary thyroid cancer or a benign thyroid nodule (not recorded which). Some clones in this sample may be carry-over from other donors' samples.

This clone was counted a few times. The V gene is TRBV12-5, the J gene TRBJ1-4, with a tentative D call TRBD1 (5 bases). The CDR3 consists of 13 residues. The germline CDR1 and CDR2 sequences are LGHNT and FRNRAP. Trimming took off 7 bases at V and 10 bases at J, with 16 bases between the two ends. In nucleotides, the CDR3 is TGTGCTAGTGTACGGTACCTCGGGGGAAAACTGTTTTTT. Translation: CASVRYLGGKLFF.

This sequence joins TRBV6-5 and TRBJ1-2, with D possibly TRBD1 on 6 matching bases. The germline gives CDR1 MNHEY, CDR2 SVGAGI. The V and J ends lost 2 bases and 2 bases respectively, with 12 bases between them. The CDR3 has 15 residues. The CDR3 sequence: CASSYTTGTNYGYTF. CDR3 nucleotides: TGTGCCAGCAGTTACACGACCGGGACAAACTATGGCTACACCTTC.

This clone was observed a few times. A much more abundant neighbour one base away suggests this may be a read error. V and J are TRBV19 and TRBJ1-2; D unclear. There are 11 residues in the CDR3. Germline CDR1 is LNHDA and CDR2 is SQIVND (reference sequence). The CDR3 sequence: CDSGLFYGYTF. The CDR3 DNA follows: TGTGACAGTGGTTTATTCTATGGCTACACCTTC.

Judged by abundance, this clone is medium-sized (0.01 to 0.1%). The genes are TRBV20-1 and TRBJ2-1; 8 bases match TRBD2. Per germline, CDR1 DFQATT and CDR2 SNEGSKA (reference sequence). The ends lost 4 bases at V and 9 bases at J; junction bases unmatched: 17. The CDR3 runs 16 residues. CDR3 in DNA: TGCAGTGCTACCTCTACCGGGACTAGTACTTCCAGTGAGCAGTTCTTC. Translated, it gives CSATSTGTSTSSEQFF.

Worth noting for this clone: This CDR3 is also generated by other DNA sequences in the sample. V and J are TRBV9 and TRBJ2-5, with TRBD2 matching over 13 bases. The germline V gene encodes CDR1 SGDLS and CDR2 YYNGEE. CDR3 size: 18 residues. V lost 4 bases to trimming and J lost 0 bases; unmatched junction nucleotides: 9. CDR3 amino acids: CASSQTSGGSRYQETQYF. CDR3 bases: TGTGCCAGCAGCCAGACTAGCGGGGGGTCCCGGTACCAAGAGACCCAGTACTTC.

This clone was detected a few times. This chain connects TRBV6-5 to TRBJ2-2; D gene uncertain. The CDR3 is made up of 15 amino acids. The V gene's germline CDR1 is MNHEY and CDR2 SVGAGI. Trimming removed 1 base at V and 5 bases at J, with 11 bases between. The DNA for the CDR3 is TGTGCCAGCAGTTACTTGAAGGGCGGAACCGGGGAGCTGTTTTTT. It encodes CASSYLKGGTGELFF.

This clone has a handful of counts. The chain is built from TRBV13 and TRBJ2-7; D possibly uses TRBD1 or TRBD2 (6 bases each). Trimming removed 5 bases from V and 1 base from J, with 21 bases in between. The length of the CDR3 is 17 residues. The germline V gene encodes CDR1 PRHDT and CDR2 FYEKMQ (reference sequence). This CDR3 reads CASSTLGSSGASYEQYF. The CDR3, as DNA: TGTGCCAGCAGCACATTAGGTTCCTCGGGGGCATCCTACGAGCAGTACTTC.

J is TRBJ2-1 and V is TRBV20-1, with 9 bases matching TRBD2. Germline assignment: CDR1 DFQATT and CDR2 SNEGSKA (reference sequence). The junction had 6 bases not matched to a gene; V was cut back by 0 bases and J by 6 bases. The CDR3 length is 15 residues. The CDR3 reads CSARDRAGGPNEQFF. The CDR3 DNA reads as TGCAGTGCTAGAGATCGGGCGGGGGGGCCCAATGAGCAGTTCTTC.

V usage is TRBV11-2 and J usage is TRBJ2-2; D perhaps matches TRBD2 (6 bases). CDR3 length equals 16 residues. Trimming pared 5 bases from V and 0 bases from J, leaving 13 bases between. Per the germline V gene, CDR1 is SGHAT and CDR2 is FQNNGV. The CDR3 DNA reads TGTGCCAGCAGCCCGCGGGGACCCTCGAACACCGGGGAGCTGTTTTTT. This sequence encodes CASSPRGPSNTGELFF.

In its sample, this clone was seen many times. The chain has TRBV7-9 and TRBJ2-2; D is perhaps TRBD2 (6 bases). Trimming removed 5 bases at V and 4 bases at J, with 14 bases between. CDR3 size: 15 residues. Germline CDR1 reads SEHNR; CDR2 reads FQNEAQ (reference sequence). In DNA, the CDR3 is TGTGCCAGCAGCCTCCACGGAGCGGGCACCGGGGAGCTGTTTTTT. Amino acids: CASSLHGAGTGELFF.

This clone was detected only a few times. The rearrangement uses TRBV19 and TRBJ1-6, with a tentative D call TRBD1 (5 bases). Germline V gives CDR1 LNHDA, CDR2 SQIVND (reference sequence). This CDR3 has 14 amino acids. Trimming pared 5 bases from V and 7 bases from J, leaving 12 bases between. The CDR3 DNA is TGTGCCAGTAGTCATCGGGGACCGAATTCACCCCTCCACTTT. This sequence encodes CASSHRGPNSPLHF.

This clone is medium-sized (0.01 to 0.1%). The CDR3 is CASSDGRSGANVLTF. CDR3 sequence (DNA): TGTGCCAGCAGTGATGGGAGATCTGGGGCCAACGTCCTGACTTTC. The chain employs TRBV2 and TRBJ2-6; possibly TRBD2 for D (5 bases). Germline CDR1 is SNHLY and CDR2 is FYNNEI. V lost 3 bases to trimming and J lost 1 base, with 7 bases between them. This CDR3 comprises 15 residues.

This clone has just a few counts. This rearrangement joins TRBV27 to TRBJ2-7; D is perhaps TRBD1 or TRBD2 (5 bases each). The CDR3 covers 17 residues. Trimming removed 5 bases at V and 3 bases at J, with 23 bases between. Per the germline V gene, CDR1 is MNHEY and CDR2 is SMNVEV (reference sequence). The CDR3 DNA is TGTGCCAGCAGTCCCCGGGACCGTCCCAATGTGGGCTACGAGCAGTACTTC. This gives the protein CASSPRDRPNVGYEQYF.

This clone is medium-sized within its sample. V is TRBV11-3 and J is TRBJ2-1, with TRBD1 matching over 7 bases. Per the germline V gene, CDR1 is SGHNT and CDR2 is YENEEA. J lost 6 bases, V lost 4 bases, and 6 bases had no gene match. The CDR3 length is 14 residues. This CDR3 reads CASSSRDSPNEQFF. As DNA, the CDR3 is TGTGCCAGCAGCTCTCGGGACAGTCCCAATGAGCAGTTCTTC.

This chain uses TRBV20-1 with TRBJ2-3, with unresolved D. CDR1 DFQATT and CDR2 SNEGSKA come from the germline V gene (reference sequence). V was cut by 6 bases and J by 5 bases, with 15 bases left in between. This CDR3 region has 13 residues. In nucleotides, the CDR3 is TGCAGTGCAAACCCTGACGCAGGAGATACGCAGTATTTT. It translates to CSANPDAGDTQYF.

This clone was seen a handful of times. The rearrangement uses TRBV28 and TRBJ2-7, with 8 bases aligning to TRBD2. The V gene end was trimmed by 5 bases and the J gene end by 3 bases; junction bases not matched to a gene: 15. The CDR3 is made up of 17 amino acids. Germline CDR1 MDHEN, CDR2 SYDVKM. The CDR3 sequence is CASSAGLAHSPDYEQYF. CDR3 DNA sequence: TGTGCCAGCAGTGCTGGACTAGCCCACTCCCCGGACTACGAGCAGTACTTC.

The V call is TRBV4-1, the J call TRBJ2-7, with 8 bases fitting TRBD2. The CDR3 runs 16 residues. Trimming at V came to 2 bases and at J to 0 bases, leaving 6 bases not matched to a gene. Looked up from germline, CDR1 is MGHRA and CDR2 is YSYEKL. This CDR3 is CASSQISGASSYEQYF. Written as DNA, the CDR3 is TGCGCCAGCAGCCAAATTAGCGGGGCCAGCTCCTACGAGCAGTACTTC.

Only a few counts were recorded for this clone. This chain links TRBV6-9 with TRBJ1-5; D remains ambiguous. The CDR3 has 11 residues. The germline V gene encodes CDR1 MNHGY and CDR2 SVAAGI. The V end was cut by 4 bases, the J end by 5 bases, with 3 bases between. The CDR3 sequence is CASSFDQPQHF. CDR3 nucleotides: TGTGCCAGCAGTTTCGATCAGCCCCAGCATTTT.